This T cell receptor beta chain was captured by sequencing in a study of blood T cells in healthy people across ages. Findings and caveats of the study: Observed TCR beta diversity per million T cells went down as age went up. This fall followed a roughly linear course with age.

This clonotype has only a few counts. Its antigen remains unknown. The authors ran a second PCR of 7 to 11 cycles using a sample-barcoded 5' primer and a J-beta primer mix. TCRdb redid the calling of the 5' RACE reads with MiXCR, one entry per CDR3 protein. The sample has 450,000 to 700,000 distinct CDR3 sequences, about 25% seen once. Material: blood. This sequence was found in a woman in her 70s in good health.

CDR3 in DNA: TGTGCCACCAGTGGCGGGGGGACCCCCTACAATGAGCAGTTCTTC. Its protein product is CATSGGGTPYNEQFF. The chain has TRBV24-1 and TRBJ2-1; 8 positions match TRBD2. This CDR3 has 15 residues. Germline values: CDR1 KGHDR, CDR2 SFDVKD. V dropped 5 bases and J dropped 2; count of bases not matched to a gene: 4.